The 21 T cell receptor beta chains below all came from one sample that was sequenced in a study of beta chain features in type 1 diabetes. No antigen has been assigned to these receptors. Reverse transcribing all isolated RNA meant expressed TCRB transcripts were sequenced. TCRdb's copy holds only in-frame clones and misses some; the assay was immunoSEQ multiplex PCR. The sample includes 600,000 to 750,000 clones, around an eighth of them seen just once. Study-level results: Within each of all four CD4+ subsets, Type 1 diabetes patients had TCRB CDR3s that were moderately but significantly shorter.

Sample: naive CD4+ T cells from blood. Receptor source: a man younger than 45 with type 1 diabetes.

CDR3 bases: TGTGCCAGCAGTTCCAGGGCGGGGACCCACGAGCAGTACTTC. It is translated as CASSSRAGTHEQYF. The chain links TRBV6-5 to TRBJ2-7, with D tentatively TRBD2 (6 bases). V was trimmed by 4 bases and J by 5 bases, leaving 15 bases between them. Germline V lookup: CDR1 MNHEY, CDR2 SVGAGI. This CDR3 region has 14 residues.

This clone showed up just a few times. The chain uses TRBV7-3 and TRBJ1-5; 9 nucleotides align to TRBD1. Germline CDR1 is SGHTA and CDR2 is FQGTGA. V trimming: 5 bases; J trimming: 7 bases; junction bases outside the gene matches: 3. The CDR3 has 13 amino acids. CDR3 nucleotides: TGTGCCAGCAGCCGGGACAGGGACCAGCCCCAGCATTTT. Translated: CASSRDRDQPQHF.

The table lists this clone with a few counts. The chain carries TRBV5-4 and TRBJ2-7; TRBD1 agrees at 8 bases. Germline trimming cut 5 bases from V and 3 bases from J; bases unmatched to any gene: 7. This CDR3 region has 14 residues. CDR1 and CDR2 from the germline V gene are SGHNT and YYREEE (reference sequence). The CDR3 DNA reads TGTGCCAGCAGTTCCGGGACAGGAAACTACGAGCAGTACTTC. Its protein product is CASSSGTGNYEQYF.

This clone occurred a few times. This chain uses TRBV25-1 with TRBJ2-7, with D unclear. The CDR3 covers 13 residues. V shed 10 bases and J shed 2 bases, with 15 bases lying between them. Germline V gene lookup returns CDR1 MGHDK and CDR2 SYGVNS. CDR3 nucleotide sequence: TGTGCCACCTCAGTTAGGGTAGCCTACGAGCAGTACTTC. Amino acid sequence: CATSVRVAYEQYF.

The chain has TRBV30 and TRBJ1-2; 7 nucleotides align to TRBD1. The CDR3 totals 14 residues. Germline loops: CDR1 GTSNPN, CDR2 SVGIG (reference sequence). V was pared by 2 bases and J by 4 bases, with 7 bases of the junction left unmatched. CDR3 bases: TGTGCCTGGAGTCTCTGGGACAGATCCTATGGCTACACCTTC. Translation: CAWSLWDRSYGYTF.

The table lists this clone with a few counts. The chain couples TRBV5-1 to TRBJ2-3, with 8 bases that match TRBD1. CDR3 size: 17 residues. CDR1 SGHRS and CDR2 YFSETQ come from the germline V gene. With V trimmed by 4 bases and J by 2 bases, 12 bases remained unmatched. The DNA for the CDR3 is TGCGCCAGCAGCGTACAGTCGGACAGGGCACACACAGATACGCAGTATTTT. It specifies CASSVQSDRAHTDTQYF.

The chain carries TRBV28 and TRBJ2-5; D not certain. The DNA end is a closer match to TRBJ2-7, so the J assignment may be wrong. The germline gives CDR1 MDHEN, CDR2 SYDVKM. The CDR3 spans 13 residues. The CDR3 region is CASSLGVVYEQYF. The CDR3 DNA sequence: TGTGCCAGCAGTTTAGGGGTCGTCTACGAGCAGTACTTC.

Notes on this clone: This sample also contains other DNA sequences that code for the same CDR3. V usage is TRBV9 and J usage is TRBJ1-1; TRBD1 matches 9 bases. J lost 1 base, V lost 5 bases, and 3 bases had no gene match. CDR1 and CDR2 from the germline V gene are SGDLS and YYNGEE. The CDR3 extends over 14 amino acids. The CDR3 DNA sequence: TGTGCCAGCAGTGCGGGACAGGGGAACACTGAAGCTTTCTTT. This sequence encodes CASSAGQGNTEAFF.

This rearrangement joins TRBV7-2 to TRBJ2-7; the D call may be TRBD1 or TRBD2 (5 bases each). From germline, CDR1 is SGHTA and CDR2 FQGNSA. The CDR3 has 15 residues. V dropped 2 bases and J dropped 0 bases, with 11 bases sitting between them. The chain's CDR3 is CASSLTWDGSYEQYF. CDR3 nucleotide sequence: TGTGCCAGCAGCTTAACCTGGGACGGCTCCTACGAGCAGTACTTC.

The chain has TRBV5-1 and TRBJ2-3, with D tentatively TRBD1 (6 bases). V lost 6 bases to trimming and J lost 0 bases, with 11 bases between them. Germline-derived CDR1 and CDR2 are SGHRS and YFSETQ. This CDR3 region has 14 residues. Written as DNA, the CDR3 is TGCGCCAGCACGTCAGGGGCTAGCACAGATACGCAGTATTTT. Its protein product is CASTSGASTDTQYF. Looking up the rest from reference TRBV5-1 and TRBJ2-3 gives the full variable domain: KAGVTQTPRYLIKTRGQQVTLSCSPISGHRSVSWYQQTPGQGLQFLFEYFSETQRNKGNFPGRFSGRQFSNSRSEMNVSTLELGDSALYLCASTSGASTDTQYFGPGTRLTVL.

The V call is TRBV5-1, the J call TRBJ2-1; TRBD1 is a possible D gene (6 bases). The CDR3 is 14 amino acids. Germline values: CDR1 SGHRS, CDR2 YFSETQ. Trimming pared 4 bases from V and 4 bases from J, leaving 12 bases between. The CDR3 DNA reads as TGCGCCAGCAGCGGAAACAGGGAGTACAATGAGCAGTTCTTC. Translating gives CASSGNREYNEQFF. The full variable domain, with the rest looked up from reference TRBV5-1 and TRBJ2-1, is KAGVTQTPRYLIKTRGQQVTLSCSPISGHRSVSWYQQTPGQGLQFLFEYFSETQRNKGNFPGRFSGRQFSNSRSEMNVSTLELGDSALYLCASSGNREYNEQFFGPGTRLTVL.

This clone was found a few times. This chain links TRBV11-2 with TRBJ1-2; D is perhaps TRBD1 (5 bases). The CDR3 is 12 amino acids. Trimming stripped 10 bases from V and 4 bases from J, with 13 bases between. Germline CDR1 and CDR2: SGHAT and FQNNGV. The CDR3 DNA reads TGTGCCACCCGACAGAGCCCCTATGGCTACACCTTC. This gives the protein CATRQSPYGYTF. The full variable domain, in which reference TRBV11-2 and TRBJ1-2 provide the parts outside the CDR3, is EAGVAQSPRYKIIEKRQSVAFWCNPISGHATLYWYQQILGQGPKLLIQFQNNGVVDDSQLPKDRFSAERLKGVDSTLKIQPAKLEDSAVYLCATRQSPYGYTFGSGTRLTVV.

The V and J genes are TRBV27 and TRBJ1-6; 8 positions match TRBD1. The V segment lost 5 bases and the J segment 1 base; nucleotides outside the gene matches: 7. The germline gives CDR1 MNHEY, CDR2 SMNVEV (reference sequence). The CDR3 loop spans 17 amino acids. The CDR3 DNA sequence: TGTGCCAGCAGTATCGACAGGGGTAGTTCCTATAATTCACCCCTCCACTTT. Protein product: CASSIDRGSSYNSPLHF.

The sample holds a few counts of this clone. V gene TRBV7-6 combines with J gene TRBJ1-2; D is undetermined. Trimming took off 1 base at V and 4 bases at J, with 10 bases between the two ends. The V gene's germline CDR1 is SGHVS and CDR2 FNYEAQ. The CDR3 sequence is 14 residues long. CDR3 in amino acids: CASSLGYSSYGYTF. CDR3 DNA: TGTGCCAGCAGCTTAGGGTACAGCTCCTATGGCTACACCTTC.

Points on this clone: Other DNA sequences within the sample encode an identical CDR3. The rearrangement joins TRBV29-1 to TRBJ1-1; TRBD1 agrees at 8 bases. The CDR3 has 14 amino acids. Germline V gene data show CDR1 as SQVTM and CDR2 as ANQGSEA. Losses at the gene ends were 6 bases for V and 4 bases for J; bases not matched to a gene: 10. CDR3 bases: TGCAGCGTGGGTTCGCCCCAGGGGGCCACTGAAGCTTTCTTT. Its protein is CSVGSPQGATEAFF.

V gene TRBV5-1 combines with J gene TRBJ1-5; D remains ambiguous. Germline CDR1 reads SGHRS; CDR2 reads YFSETQ. V was pared by 1 base and J by 4 bases, with 12 bases between. The CDR3 is 15 amino acids. The chain's CDR3 is CASSLNGRGNQPQHF. Here the CDR3 DNA reads TGCGCCAGCAGCTTGAATGGTAGAGGAAATCAGCCCCAGCATTTT.

This clone was observed a few times. Within the sample, other DNA sequences also encode this same CDR3. The chain links TRBV29-1 to TRBJ1-2; possible D gene TRBD1, 5 bases. Trimming stripped 4 bases from V and 2 bases from J, with 5 bases between. From germline, CDR1 is SQVTM and CDR2 ANQGSEA. The length of the CDR3 is 11 residues. CDR3 in amino acids: CSVGDNYGYTF. CDR3 nucleotide sequence: TGCAGCGTTGGGGACAACTATGGCTACACCTTC.

The rearrangement uses TRBV5-1 and TRBJ1-2; D is unclear. The CDR3 extends over 15 amino acids. The V gene's germline CDR1 is SGHRS and CDR2 YFSETQ. V lost 0 bases to trimming and J lost 0 bases, with 9 bases between them. The CDR3 nucleotides read TGCGCCAGCAGCTTGGTTGCAGGAACTAACTATGGCTACACCTTC. Its protein product is CASSLVAGTNYGYTF.

On this clone: Distinct nucleotide sequences in the sample also encode this CDR3. V usage is TRBV9 and J usage is TRBJ1-6; 9 bases are a match to TRBD1. Germline CDR1 reads SGDLS; CDR2 reads YYNGEE. The CDR3 extends over 15 amino acids. Trimming cost V 0 bases and J 9 bases; bases outside gene matches: 4. The CDR3 coding sequence is TGTGCCAGCAGCGTAGAGGGACAGGGAGGTTCACCCCTCCACTTT. It codes for CASSVEGQGGSPLHF. The full variable domain, its missing parts supplied by reference TRBV9 and TRBJ1-6, is DSGVTQTPKHLITATGQRVTLRCSPRSGDLSVYWYQQSLDQGLQFLIQYYNGEERAKGNILERFSAQQFPDLHSELNLSSLELGDSALYFCASSVEGQGGSPLHFGNGTRLTVT.

This clone came up a few times. The chain recombines TRBV5-1 with TRBJ2-7; D might be TRBD1 (5 bases). Trimming took off 4 bases at V and 5 bases at J, with 10 bases between the two ends. Germline V lookup: CDR1 SGHRS, CDR2 YFSETQ. This CDR3 contains 12 residues. The CDR3 loop is CASSPGQDEQYF. DNA for the CDR3: TGCGCCAGCAGCCCAGGACAAGACGAGCAGTACTTC.

This clone has more than one count but fewer than ten. V and J are TRBV5-1 and TRBJ2-6; D is ambiguous. V dropped 1 base and J dropped 2 bases, with 7 bases sitting between them. Germline CDR1 SGHRS, CDR2 YFSETQ. CDR3 length equals 15 residues. The CDR3 spells CASSLYEPGANVLTF. The CDR3 bases are TGCGCCAGCAGCTTGTACGAACCTGGGGCCAACGTCCTGACTTTC.